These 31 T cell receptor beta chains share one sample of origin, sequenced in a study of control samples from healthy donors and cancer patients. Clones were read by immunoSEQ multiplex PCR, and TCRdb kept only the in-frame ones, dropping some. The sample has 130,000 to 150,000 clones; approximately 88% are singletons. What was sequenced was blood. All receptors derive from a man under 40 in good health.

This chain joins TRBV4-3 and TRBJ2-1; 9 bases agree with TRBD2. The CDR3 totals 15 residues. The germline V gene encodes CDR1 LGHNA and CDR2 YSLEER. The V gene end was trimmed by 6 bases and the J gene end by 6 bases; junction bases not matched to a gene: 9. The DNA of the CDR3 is TGCGCCAGCAGACGCGGGACTAGCCCTGGCAATGAGCAGTTCTTC. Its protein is CASRRGTSPGNEQFF.

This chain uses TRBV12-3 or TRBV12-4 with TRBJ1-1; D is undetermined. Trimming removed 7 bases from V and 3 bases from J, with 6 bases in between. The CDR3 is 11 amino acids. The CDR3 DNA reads TGTGCCAGCATCCGAGACACTGAAGCTTTCTTT. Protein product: CASIRDTEAFF.

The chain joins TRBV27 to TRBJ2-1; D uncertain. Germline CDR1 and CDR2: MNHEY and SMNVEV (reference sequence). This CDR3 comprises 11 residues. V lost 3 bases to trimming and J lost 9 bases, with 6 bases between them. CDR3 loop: CASSLKSEQFF. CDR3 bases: TGTGCCAGCAGTTTGAAAAGTGAGCAGTTCTTC.

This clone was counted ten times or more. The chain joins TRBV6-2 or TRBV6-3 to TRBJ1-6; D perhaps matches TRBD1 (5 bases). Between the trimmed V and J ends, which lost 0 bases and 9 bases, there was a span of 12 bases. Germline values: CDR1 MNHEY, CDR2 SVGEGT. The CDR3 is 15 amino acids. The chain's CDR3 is CASSYSSGGSSPLHF. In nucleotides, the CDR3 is TGTGCCAGCAGTTACTCGAGCGGGGGGAGTTCACCCCTCCACTTT.

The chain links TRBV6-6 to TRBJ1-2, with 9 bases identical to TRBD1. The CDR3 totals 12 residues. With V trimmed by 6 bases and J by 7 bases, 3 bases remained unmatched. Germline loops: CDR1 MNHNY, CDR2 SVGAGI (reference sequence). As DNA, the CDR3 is TGTGCCAGCAGAATACAGGGGGCTGGCTACACCTTC. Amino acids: CASRIQGAGYTF.

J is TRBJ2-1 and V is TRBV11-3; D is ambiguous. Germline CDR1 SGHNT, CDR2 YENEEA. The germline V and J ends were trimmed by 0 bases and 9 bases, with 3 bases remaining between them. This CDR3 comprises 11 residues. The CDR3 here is CASSLEFEQFF. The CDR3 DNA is TGTGCCAGCAGCTTAGAATTTGAGCAGTTCTTC.

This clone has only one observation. CDR3 in amino acids: CATSSSRGRHYEQYF. CDR3 nucleotide sequence: TGTGCCACCAGCAGCTCCCGGGGACGTCATTACGAGCAGTACTTC. J is TRBJ2-7 and V is TRBV15; D tentatively reads TRBD1 or TRBD2 (5 bases each). This CDR3 comprises 15 residues. Per germline, CDR1 LNHNV and CDR2 YYDKDF (reference sequence). Trimming removed 3 bases at V and 4 bases at J, with 16 bases between.

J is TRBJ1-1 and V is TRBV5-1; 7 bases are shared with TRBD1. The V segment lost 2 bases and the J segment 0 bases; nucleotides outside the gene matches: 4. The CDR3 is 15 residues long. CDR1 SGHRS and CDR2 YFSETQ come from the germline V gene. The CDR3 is CASSFRGDLNTEAFF. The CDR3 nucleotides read TGCGCCAGCAGCTTCAGGGGGGATCTGAACACTGAAGCTTTCTTT.

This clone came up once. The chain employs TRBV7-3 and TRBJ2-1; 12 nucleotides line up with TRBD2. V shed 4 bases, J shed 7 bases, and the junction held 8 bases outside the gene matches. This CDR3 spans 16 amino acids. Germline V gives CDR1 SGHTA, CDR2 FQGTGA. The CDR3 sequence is CASSSQGLAGRNEQFF. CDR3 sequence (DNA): TGTGCCAGCAGCTCCCAGGGACTAGCGGGTAGAAATGAGCAGTTCTTC.

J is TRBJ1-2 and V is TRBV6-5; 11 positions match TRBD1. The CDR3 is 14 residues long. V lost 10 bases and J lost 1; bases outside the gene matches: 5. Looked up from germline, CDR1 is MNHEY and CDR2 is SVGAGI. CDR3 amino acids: CATRTGGFNYGYTF. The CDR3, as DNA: TGTGCCACCCGGACAGGGGGCTTTAACTATGGCTACACCTTC.

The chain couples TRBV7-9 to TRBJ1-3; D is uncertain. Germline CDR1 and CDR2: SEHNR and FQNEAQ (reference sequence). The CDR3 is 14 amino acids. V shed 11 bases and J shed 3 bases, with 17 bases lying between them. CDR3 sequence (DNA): TGTGCCCCCGGCGGGGTACCGTATGGAAACACCATATATTTT. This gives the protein CAPGGVPYGNTIYF. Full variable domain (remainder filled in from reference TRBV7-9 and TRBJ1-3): DTGVSQNPRHKITKRGQNVTFRCDPISEHNRLYWYRQTLGQGPEFLTYFQNEAQLEKSRLLSDRFSAERPKGSFSTLEIQRTEQGDSAMYLCAPGGVPYGNTIYFGEGSWLTVV.

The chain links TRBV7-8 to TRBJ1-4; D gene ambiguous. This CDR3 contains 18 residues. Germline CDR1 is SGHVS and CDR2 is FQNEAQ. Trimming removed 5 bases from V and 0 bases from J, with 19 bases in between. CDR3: CASSRPSRGAATNEKLFF. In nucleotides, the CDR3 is TGTGCCAGCAGCCGCCCTTCGCGGGGTGCGGCAACTAATGAAAAACTGTTTTTT.

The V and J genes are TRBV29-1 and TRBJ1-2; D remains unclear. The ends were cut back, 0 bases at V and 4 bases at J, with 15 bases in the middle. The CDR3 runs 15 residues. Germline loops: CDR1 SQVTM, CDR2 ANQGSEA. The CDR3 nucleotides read TGCAGCGTTGAAGACCCCTTGAAGCGGGGCTATGGCTACACCTTC. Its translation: CSVEDPLKRGYGYTF.

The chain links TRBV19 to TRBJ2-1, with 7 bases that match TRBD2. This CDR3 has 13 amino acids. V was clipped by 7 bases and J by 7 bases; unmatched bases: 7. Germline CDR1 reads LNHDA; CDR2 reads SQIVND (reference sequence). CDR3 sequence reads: CASTGGQRNEQFF. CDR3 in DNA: TGTGCCAGTACGGGAGGCCAACGTAATGAGCAGTTCTTC.

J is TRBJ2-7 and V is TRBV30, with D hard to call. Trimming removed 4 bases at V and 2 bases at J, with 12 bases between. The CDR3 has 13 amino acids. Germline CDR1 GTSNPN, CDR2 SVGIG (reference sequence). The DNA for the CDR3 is TGTGCCTGGACCGCCGGGCCTGCCTACGAGCAGTACTTC. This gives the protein CAWTAGPAYEQYF.

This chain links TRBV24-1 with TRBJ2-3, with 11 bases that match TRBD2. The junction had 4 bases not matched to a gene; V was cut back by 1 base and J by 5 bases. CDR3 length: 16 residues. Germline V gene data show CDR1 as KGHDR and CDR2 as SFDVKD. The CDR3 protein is CATSDFSGRAGDTQYF. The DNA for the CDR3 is TGTGCCACCAGTGATTTTAGCGGGAGGGCCGGAGATACGCAGTATTTT.

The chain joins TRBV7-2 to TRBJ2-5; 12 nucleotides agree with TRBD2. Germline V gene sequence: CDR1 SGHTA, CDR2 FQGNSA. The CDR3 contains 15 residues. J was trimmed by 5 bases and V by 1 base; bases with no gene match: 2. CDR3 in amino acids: CASSLGLAGAETQYF. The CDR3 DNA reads TGTGCCAGCAGCTTAGGACTAGCGGGGGCGGAGACCCAGTACTTC. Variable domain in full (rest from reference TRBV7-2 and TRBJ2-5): GAGVSQSPSNKVTEKGKDVELRCDPISGHTALYWYRQSLGQGLEFLIYFQGNSAPDKSGLPSDRFSAERTGGSVSTLTIQRTQQEDSAVYLCASSLGLAGAETQYFGPGTRLLVL.

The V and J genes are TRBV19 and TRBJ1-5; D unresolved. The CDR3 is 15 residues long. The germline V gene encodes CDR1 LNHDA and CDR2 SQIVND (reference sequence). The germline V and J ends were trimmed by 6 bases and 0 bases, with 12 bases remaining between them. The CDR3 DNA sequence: TGTGCCAGTAGGTCGAGGCAGTATAGCAATCAGCCCCAGCATTTT. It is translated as CASRSRQYSNQPQHF. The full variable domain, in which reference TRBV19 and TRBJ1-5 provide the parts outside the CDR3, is DGGITQSPKYLFRKEGQNVTLSCEQNLNHDAMYWYRQDPGQGLRLIYYSQIVNDFQKGDIAEGYSVSREKKESFPLTVTSAQKNPTAFYLCASRSRQYSNQPQHFGDGTRLSIL.

The CDR3 reads CASSPGTGRNGRKLFF. CDR3 sequence (DNA): TGCGCCAGCAGCCCCGGGACAGGGCGAAATGGTAGAAAACTGTTTTTT. J is TRBJ1-4 and V is TRBV5-1, with 9 bases matching TRBD1. The CDR3 runs to 16 residues. Losses at the gene ends were 4 bases for V and 10 bases for J; bases not matched to a gene: 14. Germline V gene data show CDR1 as SGHRS and CDR2 as YFSETQ. Using reference TRBV5-1 and TRBJ1-4 for the parts outside the CDR3, the full variable domain is KAGVTQTPRYLIKTRGQQVTLSCSPISGHRSVSWYQQTPGQGLQFLFEYFSETQRNKGNFPGRFSGRQFSNSRSEMNVSTLELGDSALYLCASSPGTGRNGRKLFFGSGTQLSVL.

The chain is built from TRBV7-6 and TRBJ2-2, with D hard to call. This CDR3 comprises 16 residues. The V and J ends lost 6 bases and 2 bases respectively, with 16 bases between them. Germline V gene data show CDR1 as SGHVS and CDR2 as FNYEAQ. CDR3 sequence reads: CASSPPRAANTGELFF. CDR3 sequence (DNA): TGTGCCAGCAGTCCCCCCAGAGCCGCCAACACCGGGGAGCTGTTTTTT.

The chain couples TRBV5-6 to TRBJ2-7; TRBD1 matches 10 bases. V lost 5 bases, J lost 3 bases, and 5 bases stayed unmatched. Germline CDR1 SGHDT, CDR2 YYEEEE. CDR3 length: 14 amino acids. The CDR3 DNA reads TGTGCCAGCAGGAGACAGGGGGCGTTCTACGAGCAGTACTTC. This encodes CASRRQGAFYEQYF.

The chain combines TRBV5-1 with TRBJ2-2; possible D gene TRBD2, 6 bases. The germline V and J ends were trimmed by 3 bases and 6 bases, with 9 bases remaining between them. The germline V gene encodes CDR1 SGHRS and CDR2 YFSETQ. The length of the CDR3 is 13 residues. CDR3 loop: CASSSGGAGELFF. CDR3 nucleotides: TGCGCCAGCAGCTCCGGGGGTGCCGGGGAGCTGTTTTTT.

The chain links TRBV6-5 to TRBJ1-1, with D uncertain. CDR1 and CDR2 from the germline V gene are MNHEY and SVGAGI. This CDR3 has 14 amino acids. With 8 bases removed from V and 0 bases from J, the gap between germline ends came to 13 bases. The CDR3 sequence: CASVGGTLNTEAFF. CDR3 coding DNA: TGTGCCAGCGTTGGCGGCACCCTGAACACTGAAGCTTTCTTT.

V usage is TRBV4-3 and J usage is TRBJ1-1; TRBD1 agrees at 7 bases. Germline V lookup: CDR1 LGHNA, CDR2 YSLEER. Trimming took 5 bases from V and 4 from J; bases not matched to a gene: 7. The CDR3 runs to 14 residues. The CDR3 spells CASSSRTGPTEAFF. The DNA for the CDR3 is TGCGCCAGCAGCTCGCGGACAGGCCCCACTGAAGCTTTCTTT.

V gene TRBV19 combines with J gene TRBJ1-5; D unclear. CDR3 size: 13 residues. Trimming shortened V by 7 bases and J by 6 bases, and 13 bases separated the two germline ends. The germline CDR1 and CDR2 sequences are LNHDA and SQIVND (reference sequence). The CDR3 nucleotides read TGTGCCAGTACCCCCAGTCGCGCTCAGCCCCAGCATTTT. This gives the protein CASTPSRAQPQHF.

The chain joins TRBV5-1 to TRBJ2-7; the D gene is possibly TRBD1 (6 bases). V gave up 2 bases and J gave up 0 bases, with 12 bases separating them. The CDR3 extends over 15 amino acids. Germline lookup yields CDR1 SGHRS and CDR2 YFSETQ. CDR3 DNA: TGCGCCAGCAGCTTTTCCGGACAGAGCTCCTACGAGCAGTACTTC. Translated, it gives CASSFSGQSSYEQYF.

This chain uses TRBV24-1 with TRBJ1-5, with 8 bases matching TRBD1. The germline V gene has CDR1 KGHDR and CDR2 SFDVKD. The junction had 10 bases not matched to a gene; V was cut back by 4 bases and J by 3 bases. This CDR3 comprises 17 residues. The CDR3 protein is CATSDATSDRVNQPQHF. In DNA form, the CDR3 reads TGTGCCACCAGTGACGCTACCTCGGACAGGGTCAATCAGCCCCAGCATTTT.

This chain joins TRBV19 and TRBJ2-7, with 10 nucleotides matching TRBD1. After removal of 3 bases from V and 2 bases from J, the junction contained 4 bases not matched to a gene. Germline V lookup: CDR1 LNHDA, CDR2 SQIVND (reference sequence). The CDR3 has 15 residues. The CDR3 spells CASSIWGQGTYEQYF. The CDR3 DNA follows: TGTGCCAGTAGTATCTGGGGACAGGGGACCTACGAGCAGTACTTC.

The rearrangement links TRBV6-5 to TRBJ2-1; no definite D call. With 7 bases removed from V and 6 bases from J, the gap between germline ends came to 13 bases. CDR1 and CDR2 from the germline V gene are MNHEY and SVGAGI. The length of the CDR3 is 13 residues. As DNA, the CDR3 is TGTGCCAGCACCCTTAAATGGGGCAATGAGCAGTTCTTC. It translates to CASTLKWGNEQFF.

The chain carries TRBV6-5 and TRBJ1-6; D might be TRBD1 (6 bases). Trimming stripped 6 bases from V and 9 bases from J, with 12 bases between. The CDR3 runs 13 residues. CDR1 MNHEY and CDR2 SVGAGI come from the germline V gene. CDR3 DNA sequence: TGTGCCAGCAGCCTACAGGGAGCTTCACCCCTCCACTTT. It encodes CASSLQGASPLHF.

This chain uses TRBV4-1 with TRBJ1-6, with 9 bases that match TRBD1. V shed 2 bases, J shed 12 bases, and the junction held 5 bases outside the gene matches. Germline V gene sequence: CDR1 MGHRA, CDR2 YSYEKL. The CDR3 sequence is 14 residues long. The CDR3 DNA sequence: TGCGCCAGCAGCCAACCCGGGGGACAGGGACCCCTCCACTTT. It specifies CASSQPGGQGPLHF.